A selection of T cell receptor beta chains follows, all from one sample in a study of OX40 agonist ivuxolimab in advanced cancers. Sequenced by immunoSEQ multiplex PCR; TCRdb stores in-frame clones only, minus some. The table has some 48,000 clones, approximately 80% seen once. The sample in question was CD4+ or CD8+ T cells sorted from blood, obtained in a trial of the OX40 agonist ivuxolimab. These receptors all come from an adult with an advanced solid tumor such as melanoma, head and neck, liver or kidney cancer. Both conserved end residues are part of each CDR3. Fields, in order: V gene, J gene, D gene, clone size, CDR3 DNA, CDR3 protein. A D gene is named only where the DNA matches it firmly. Clone size is stated in some rows and not others, as once, few, many or a class when expanded.

v_gene: TRBV6-5; j_gene: TRBJ1-1; d_gene: .; abundance: .; CDR3nt: TGTGCCAGCAGTGAAAGGGGCACTGAAGCTTTCTTT; CDR3aa: CASSERGTEAFF
v_gene: TRBV9; j_gene: TRBJ1-1; d_gene: TRBD1; abundance: .; CDR3nt: TGTGCCAGCAGCACAGGGACAGGGTATACTGAAGCTTTCTTT; CDR3aa: CASSTGTGYTEAFF
v_gene: TRBV28; j_gene: TRBJ2-1; d_gene: TRBD1; abundance: .; CDR3nt: TGTGCCAGCAACCTTGGGACAGGCCACAATGAGCAGTTCTTC; CDR3aa: CASNLGTGHNEQFF
v_gene: TRBV27; j_gene: TRBJ2-7; d_gene: .; abundance: .; CDR3nt: TGTGCCAGCAGTTTCGGCCAGCCCTACGAGCAGTACTTC; CDR3aa: CASSFGQPYEQYF
v_gene: TRBV7-8; j_gene: TRBJ1-2; d_gene: .; abundance: few; CDR3nt: TGTGCCAGCAGCTTCGCCCCGAGCGATGGCTACACCTTC; CDR3aa: CASSFAPSDGYTF
v_gene: TRBV7-9; j_gene: TRBJ2-1; d_gene: .; abundance: .; CDR3nt: TGTGCCAGCAGCTTAGCGAAGAGGGCTGAGCAGTTCTTC; CDR3aa: CASSLAKRAEQFF
v_gene: TRBV7-9; j_gene: TRBJ1-1; d_gene: TRBD1; abundance: .; CDR3nt: TGTGCCAGCAGCCCAGGGACAGGGGTGACTGAAGCTTTCTTT; CDR3aa: CASSPGTGVTEAFF
v_gene: TRBV7-8; j_gene: TRBJ2-6; d_gene: TRBD1; abundance: .; CDR3nt: TGTGCCAGCAGCCCCGAGTGGTGGGACAGGGGTACTGGGGCCAACGTCCTGACTTTC; CDR3aa: CASSPEWWDRGTGANVLTF
v_gene: TRBV5-1; j_gene: TRBJ2-1; d_gene: TRBD2; abundance: few; CDR3nt: TGCGCCAGCAGCCTTCTGGGAGGGTCCAACAATGAGCAGTTCTTC; CDR3aa: CASSLLGGSNNEQFF
v_gene: TRBV7-2; j_gene: TRBJ1-2; d_gene: .; abundance: .; CDR3nt: TGTGCCAGCAGCTTAGATAAGGCAGGGACTAACTATGGCTACACCTTC; CDR3aa: CASSLDKAGTNYGYTF